The next 13 T cell receptor beta chains were all read from a single sample in a study of blood T cell repertoires in COVID-19 (dated by TCRdb to about 2020). Library generation was performed with the immunoSEQ multiplex PCR assay. Sourced from immuneACCESS, this table was stored by TCRdb with only in-frame sequences that have V and J called. A share of the clones is absent; for the studies checked, an unresolved V gene accounts for under half, and the remainder has no known explanation. This sample gives around 160,000 clones in total; around 84% of them show up just once. The top ten clones comprise around 20% of the sample. What was sequenced was peripheral blood. The receptors here all came from a woman at least 80 years old with acute or convalescent COVID-19.

The rearrangement joins TRBV19 to TRBJ2-3; tentative D call: TRBD2 (6 bases). CDR3 length: 17 residues. Germline V gene sequence: CDR1 LNHDA, CDR2 SQIVND (reference sequence). Trimming removed 3 bases from V and 0 bases from J, with 16 bases in between. Written as DNA, the CDR3 is TGTGCCAGTAGTATCCTTGGGACTCCATCTAGCACAGATACGCAGTATTTT. Its protein product is CASSILGTPSSTDTQYF.

The CDR3 sequence is CASSWGTGDQPQHF. The CDR3 nucleotides read TGTGCCAGCAGCTGGGGGACAGGGGATCAGCCCCAGCATTTT. The chain couples TRBV7-2 to TRBJ1-5; 10 bases fit TRBD1. The CDR3 is 14 amino acids. Germline CDR1 reads SGHTA; CDR2 reads FQGNSA. V shed 4 bases and J 5 bases; nucleotides not matched to a gene: 2.

This chain links TRBV9 with TRBJ2-5; a weak D match, TRBD1 (6 bases). V was pared by 8 bases and J by 5 bases, with 13 bases between. CDR3 length: 12 amino acids. CDR1 and CDR2 (germline): SGDLS, YYNGEE. The CDR3 DNA reads TGTGCCAGTAAAGGGGGTGGGGAGACCCAGTACTTC. Translated, it gives CASKGGGETQYF.

This chain connects TRBV6-2 or TRBV6-3 to TRBJ1-1; D is unresolved. This CDR3 comprises 14 residues. V was cut by 1 base and J by 5 bases, with 11 bases left in between. Looked up from germline, CDR1 is MNHEY and CDR2 is SVGEGT. The CDR3 protein is CASSYLGSRTEAFF. In nucleotides, the CDR3 is TGTGCCAGCAGTTACTTGGGCAGTCGAACTGAAGCTTTCTTT.

The chain combines TRBV3-1 (or the pseudogene TRBV3-2) with TRBJ2-5; D perhaps matches TRBD1 (6 bases). The CDR3 spans 14 residues. In germline, CDR1 is LGHDT, CDR2 YNNKEL (reference sequence). Trimming took 4 bases from V and 5 from J, leaving 14 bases between them. CDR3 residues: CASSLRTVEETQYF. The CDR3 bases are TGTGCCAGCAGCCTGAGGACAGTGGAGGAGACCCAGTACTTC.

J is TRBJ2-2 and V is TRBV11-3; TRBD1 is a possible D gene (6 bases). The CDR3 contains 14 residues. V shed 5 bases and J shed 4 bases, with 11 bases lying between them. Germline V gene data show CDR1 as SGHNT and CDR2 as YENEEA. The CDR3 loop is CASSPPGATGELFF. The CDR3 DNA sequence: TGTGCCAGCAGCCCTCCAGGGGCCACCGGGGAGCTGTTTTTT.

The chain links TRBV9 to TRBJ2-7, with 7 bases lining up with TRBD1. The CDR3 is 15 amino acids. Per the germline V gene, CDR1 is SGDLS and CDR2 is YYNGEE. J lost 5 bases, V lost 4 bases, and 12 bases had no gene match. CDR3 coding DNA: TGTGCCAGCAGCCCCCTCCCGGACAGGTACGACGAGCAGTACTTC. Protein sequence: CASSPLPDRYDEQYF.

V and J are TRBV7-9 and TRBJ2-1; 7 bases line up with TRBD2. The CDR3 sequence is 18 residues long. Germline V gene lookup returns CDR1 SEHNR and CDR2 FQNEAQ (reference sequence). Trimming removed 6 bases from V and 2 bases from J; junction bases left unmatched: 16. CDR3 in amino acids: CASSIPRGRVLTYNEQFF. DNA for the CDR3: TGTGCCAGCAGTATACCCCGGGGGAGGGTTCTAACCTACAATGAGCAGTTCTTC.

The chain employs TRBV3-1 (or the pseudogene TRBV3-2) and TRBJ1-2; 7 nucleotides line up with TRBD1. This CDR3 is 14 amino acids long. V lost 4 bases, J lost 6 bases, and 8 bases stayed unmatched. Germline loops: CDR1 LGHDT, CDR2 YNNKEL (reference sequence). The chain's CDR3 is CASSPRQGGNGYTF. The CDR3 bases are TGTGCCAGCAGCCCACGACAGGGCGGAAATGGCTACACCTTC.

V usage is TRBV2 and J usage is TRBJ1-6, with D uncertain. This CDR3 has 14 amino acids. Germline lookup yields CDR1 SNHLY and CDR2 FYNNEI. Trimming cost V 4 bases and J 9 bases, with 13 bases left between them. In DNA, the CDR3 is TGTGCCAGCAGTGTTGGACGGAGGCCTTCACCCCTCCACTTT. Encoded protein: CASSVGRRPSPLHF.

This chain links TRBV10-1 with TRBJ1-1; D remains unclear. The CDR3 is 14 residues long. Trimming took 4 bases from V and 8 from J, leaving 17 bases between them. Germline CDR1 is WNHNN and CDR2 is SYGVQD (reference sequence). The CDR3: CASSAPGLGGEAFF. The CDR3 DNA reads as TGCGCCAGCAGTGCCCCCGGACTCGGCGGGGAAGCTTTCTTT.

The J gene is TRBJ2-7, the V gene TRBV6-5, with 9 bases matching TRBD1. The trim removed 11 bases at V and 5 bases at J, leaving 16 bases unmatched. The length of the CDR3 is 15 residues. CDR1 and CDR2 from the germline V gene are MNHEY and SVGAGI. The CDR3 coding sequence is TGTGCCGGGGGGACTCCGGGACAGGGAGGCGACGAGCAGTACTTC. It yields the protein CAGGTPGQGGDEQYF.

V and J are TRBV7-2 and TRBJ1-6; 7 positions match TRBD1. The CDR3 extends over 18 amino acids. The junction had 10 bases not matched to a gene; V was cut back by 5 bases and J by 0 bases. The germline V gene encodes CDR1 SGHTA and CDR2 FQGNSA. The CDR3 reads CASSGRDSLFSYNSPLHF. CDR3 DNA: TGTGCCAGCAGCGGCCGGGACAGCCTATTCTCCTATAATTCACCCCTCCACTTT.